The 6 T cell receptor beta chains below all came from one sample that was sequenced in a study of blood T cell repertoires in COVID-19. Repertoires were generated with immunoSEQ multiplex PCR, while TCRdb's copy carries only in-frame clones and drops some. There are about 50,000 clones in the sample; roughly 82% occur only once, and roughly 2% lies in the top ten. The sequencing input was peripheral blood. The source of these receptors is a woman aged 60-70 years with acute or convalescent COVID-19.

This clone has only a few counts. V usage is TRBV7-8 and J usage is TRBJ1-3, with D maybe TRBD1 (6 bases). Looked up from germline, CDR1 is SGHVS and CDR2 is FQNEAQ. The V end lost 5 bases, the J end lost 2 bases, and 16 bases lay between the germline ends. This CDR3 has 16 residues. The CDR3 protein is CASSQEGGGTGNTIYF. CDR3 nucleotide sequence: TGTGCCAGCAGCCAAGAGGGGGGGGGAACTGGAAACACCATATATTTT. Drawing the rest from reference TRBV7-8 and TRBJ1-3, the complete variable domain is GAGVSQSPRYKVAKRGQDVALRCDPISGHVSLFWYQQALGQGPEFLTYFQNEAQLDKSGLPSDRFFAERPEGSVSTLKIQRTQQEDSAVYLCASSQEGGGTGNTIYFGEGSWLTVV.

This clone was seen a handful of times. The chain has TRBV6-4 and TRBJ2-7, with 7 nucleotides matching TRBD2. The ends lost 0 bases at V and 1 base at J; junction bases unmatched: 3. The CDR3 runs to 15 residues. The germline V gene has CDR1 MRHNA and CDR2 SNTAGT. CDR3 in DNA: TGTGCCAGCAGTGACTCTAGGGACTATTCCTACGAGCAGTACTTC. It translates to CASSDSRDYSYEQYF.

The V gene is TRBV9, the J gene TRBJ2-1; maybe TRBD2 (6 bases). Trimming shortened V by 4 bases and J by 0 bases, and 14 bases separated the two germline ends. In germline, CDR1 is SGDLS, CDR2 YYNGEE. The CDR3 totals 16 residues. In nucleotides, the CDR3 is TGTGCCAGCAGCTCGGAGGTAGCGGCCTCCTACAATGAGCAGTTCTTC. Encoded protein: CASSSEVAASYNEQFF.

The chain carries TRBV3-1 (or the pseudogene TRBV3-2) and TRBJ1-4; D is perhaps TRBD1 (5 bases). Trimming stripped 8 bases from V and 5 bases from J, with 15 bases between. Germline V gives CDR1 LGHDT, CDR2 YNNKEL (reference sequence). The CDR3 extends over 14 amino acids. The CDR3, as DNA: TGTGCCAGCGTATATAGGGGTAACAATGAAAAACTGTTTTTT. Translation gives CASVYRGNNEKLFF.

The rearrangement uses TRBV6-2 or TRBV6-3 and TRBJ2-2; 15 nucleotides line up with TRBD2. The CDR3 runs 18 residues. Germline loops: CDR1 MNHEY, CDR2 SVGEGT. J was trimmed by 3 bases and V by 7 bases; bases with no gene match: 9. CDR3 protein: CASTPRTSGRAYTGELFF. In DNA, the CDR3 is TGTGCCAGCACCCCCAGGACTAGCGGGAGGGCCTACACCGGGGAGCTGTTTTTT.

J is TRBJ2-1 and V is TRBV10-3, with 7 bases lining up with TRBD1. Germline V gene sequence: CDR1 ENHRY, CDR2 SYGVKD. The V gene end was trimmed by 3 bases and the J gene end by 3 bases; junction bases not matched to a gene: 5. This CDR3 contains 15 residues. The CDR3: CAISETGTDYNEQFF. The CDR3 DNA follows: TGTGCCATCAGTGAAACCGGGACAGACTACAATGAGCAGTTCTTC.